One sample yielded the 13 T cell receptor beta chains listed below, sequenced in a study of regulatory T cells in long-lasting Graves disease. The TCR beta library used iRepertoire HTBI primers with Arm-PCR amplification of CDR3. MiXCR, run by TCRdb on the multiplex PCR reads, gives a single entry per CDR3 protein. The sample records more than 450,000 distinct CDR3 sequences, approximately 12% being singletons. Sample time point: newly diagnosed GD, antithyroid drugs for less than 3 months. RNA from PBMCs was the source of the TCR library. The same specimen was also included in a second study, on T cells in Graves' hyperthyroidism and ophthalmopathy.

The input for sequencing was peripheral blood mononuclear cells (PBMCs), taken at new diagnosis, from a patient treated with antithyroid drugs. Receptors were obtained from a woman in her 30s with Graves disease.

The genes are TRBV7-9 and TRBJ1-1, with unresolved D. The V and J ends lost 6 bases and 4 bases respectively, with 12 bases between them. Germline loops: CDR1 SEHNR, CDR2 FQNEAQ (reference sequence). The CDR3 spans 13 residues. The CDR3 reads CASSPPEATEAFF. The CDR3, as DNA: TGTGCCAGCAGTCCCCCGGAGGCCACTGAAGCTTTCTTT.

This clonotype was counted ten times or more. This chain joins TRBV12-3 or TRBV12-4 and TRBJ2-5; a weak D match, TRBD1 (5 bases). This CDR3 has 15 amino acids. Trimming took 4 bases from V and 5 from J, leaving 17 bases between them. The CDR3: CASSWTDIMGETQYF. The DNA of the CDR3 is TGTGCCAGCAGTTGGACGGACATCATGGGGGAGACCCAGTACTTC.

This clonotype was seen repeatedly, ten times or more. The chain combines TRBV19 with TRBJ2-7; no firm D call. The V gene's germline CDR1 is LNHDA and CDR2 SQIVND (reference sequence). The CDR3 sequence is 15 residues long. Trimming left V 3 bases short and J 3 bases short, with 15 bases between. In nucleotides, the CDR3 is TGTGCCAGTAGTATTCAGCATCACGGCTTCTACGAGCAGTACTTC. This sequence encodes CASSIQHHGFYEQYF.

This clonotype came up many times. The J gene is TRBJ1-4, the V gene TRBV27; D may be TRBD1 (6 bases). Trimming took off 6 bases at V and 5 bases at J, with 16 bases between the two ends. Germline CDR1 and CDR2: MNHEY and SMNVEV (reference sequence). CDR3 length: 15 amino acids. The CDR3 coding sequence is TGTGCCAGCAGCCCCGGACAGCTTTTAAATGAAAAACTGTTTTTT. It specifies CASSPGQLLNEKLFF.

Comment on this clonotype: One base away lies a much larger clone, so this may be a sequencing read error. The V gene is TRBV29-1, the J gene TRBJ2-1; D not certain. Per germline, CDR1 SQVTM and CDR2 ANQGSEA. V dropped 0 bases and J dropped 0 bases, with 12 bases sitting between them. The CDR3 is made up of 16 amino acids. CDR3 protein: CSVEEGSRSSYNEQFF. CDR3 coding DNA: TGCAGCGTTGAAGAAGGTAGCAGGAGCTCCTACAATGAGCAGTTCTTC.

This clonotype was seen more than once but under ten times. The chain recombines TRBV20-1 with TRBJ2-6, with TRBD1 identical over 9 bases. From germline, CDR1 is DFQATT and CDR2 SNEGSKA (reference sequence). The V and J ends lost 3 bases and 0 bases, in that order; junction bases with no gene match: 3. The CDR3 covers 16 residues. CDR3 sequence reads: CSARDRGPSGANVLTF. In DNA form, the CDR3 reads TGCAGTGCTAGGGACAGGGGCCCCTCTGGGGCCAACGTCCTGACTTTC.

This clonotype was recorded many times. This sequence joins TRBV11-2 and TRBJ2-1; TRBD2 matches 8 bases. Trimming removed 5 bases from V and 4 bases from J; junction bases left unmatched: 7. Germline values: CDR1 SGHAT, CDR2 FQNNGV. This CDR3 comprises 15 residues. Written as DNA, the CDR3 is TGTGCCAGCAGCCAGTATAGCGGGATATACAATGAGCAGTTCTTC. Its translation: CASSQYSGIYNEQFF.

The table lists this clonotype with many counts. CDR3 nucleotides: TGTGCCAGCAGCCAGGGGGGACTACCGGGCACTGAAGCTTTCTTT. Residues: CASSQGGLPGTEAFF. This chain connects TRBV3-1 to TRBJ1-1; a possible D gene is TRBD1 (5 bases). Trimming removed 3 bases from V and 4 bases from J, with 15 bases in between. The CDR3 totals 15 residues. The V gene's germline CDR1 is LGHDT and CDR2 YNNKEL (reference sequence).

The rearrangement links TRBV6-1 to TRBJ2-1, with 12 nucleotides matching TRBD2. The CDR3 spans 15 residues. The V gene end was trimmed by 4 bases and the J gene end by 7 bases; junction bases not matched to a gene: 5. Per the germline V gene, CDR1 is MNHNS and CDR2 is SASEGT. CDR3 sequence reads: CASSGLAGEGNEQFF. CDR3 DNA: TGTGCCAGCAGTGGACTAGCGGGAGAAGGGAATGAGCAGTTCTTC.

This clonotype was counted many times. CDR3 residues: CSARVTTGRSYNEQFF. The CDR3 DNA sequence: TGCAGTGCTAGAGTCACCACGGGCCGCTCCTACAATGAGCAGTTCTTC. The chain joins TRBV20-1 to TRBJ2-1; D is uncertain. CDR1 and CDR2 (germline): DFQATT, SNEGSKA (reference sequence). The CDR3 is 16 residues long. Trimming shortened V by 1 base and J by 0 bases, and 13 bases separated the two germline ends.

This clonotype was counted ten times or more. The chain is built from TRBV27 and TRBJ2-7; 9 bases line up with TRBD2. The germline CDR1 and CDR2 sequences are MNHEY and SMNVEV (reference sequence). The CDR3 loop spans 14 amino acids. After removal of 3 bases from V and 6 bases from J, the junction contained 6 bases not matched to a gene. The DNA of the CDR3 is TGTGCCAGCAGTTTCGGGCTAGCGGGAAGCGAGCAGTACTTC. Protein: CASSFGLAGSEQYF.

This clonotype was counted many times. The chain combines TRBV27 with TRBJ2-1; unclear D gene. Germline V CDR1 and CDR2: MNHEY, SMNVEV (reference sequence). The V end lost 6 bases, the J end lost 0 bases, and 12 bases lay between the germline ends. CDR3 length equals 15 residues. The CDR3 loop reads CASSDRGASYNEQFF. CDR3 sequence (DNA): TGTGCCAGCAGCGATCGCGGAGCCTCCTACAATGAGCAGTTCTTC.

This clonotype was recorded a few times. The rearrangement links TRBV29-1 to TRBJ2-3; D possibly corresponds to TRBD1 (7 bases). The CDR3 loop spans 14 amino acids. Germline lookup yields CDR1 SQVTM and CDR2 ANQGSEA. The germline V and J ends were trimmed by 4 bases and 0 bases, with 11 bases remaining between them. DNA for the CDR3: TGCAGCGTTGCGCAGGGGGGAAGCACAGATACGCAGTATTTT. Encoded protein: CSVAQGGSTDTQYF.